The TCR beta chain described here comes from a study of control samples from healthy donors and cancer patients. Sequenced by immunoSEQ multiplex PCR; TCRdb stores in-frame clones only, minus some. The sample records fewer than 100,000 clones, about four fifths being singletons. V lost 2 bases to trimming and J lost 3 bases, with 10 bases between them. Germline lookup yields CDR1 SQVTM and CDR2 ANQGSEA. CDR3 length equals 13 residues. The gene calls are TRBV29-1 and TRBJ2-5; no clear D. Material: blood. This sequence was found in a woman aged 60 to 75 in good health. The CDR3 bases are TGCAGCGTTGAACGCGTGGTAGAAGAGACCCAGTACTTC. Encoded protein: CSVERVVEETQYF.